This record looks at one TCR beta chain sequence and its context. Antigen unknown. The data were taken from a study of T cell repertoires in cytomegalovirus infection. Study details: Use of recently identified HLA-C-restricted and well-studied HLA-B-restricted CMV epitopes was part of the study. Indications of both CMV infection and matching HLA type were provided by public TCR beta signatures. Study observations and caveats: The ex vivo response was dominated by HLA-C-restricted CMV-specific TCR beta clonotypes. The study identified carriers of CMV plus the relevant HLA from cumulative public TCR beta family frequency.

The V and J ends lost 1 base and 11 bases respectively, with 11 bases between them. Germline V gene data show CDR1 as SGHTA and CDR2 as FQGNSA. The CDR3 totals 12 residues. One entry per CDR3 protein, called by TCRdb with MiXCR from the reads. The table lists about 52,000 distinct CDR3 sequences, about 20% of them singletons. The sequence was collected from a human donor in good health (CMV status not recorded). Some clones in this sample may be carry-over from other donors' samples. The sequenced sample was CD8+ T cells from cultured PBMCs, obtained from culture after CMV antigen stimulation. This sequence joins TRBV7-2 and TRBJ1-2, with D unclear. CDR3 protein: CASSLGPKAYTF. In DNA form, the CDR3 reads TGTGCCAGCAGCTTAGGACCTAAGGCGTACACCTTC. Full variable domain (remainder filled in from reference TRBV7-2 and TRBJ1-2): GAGVSQSPSNKVTEKGKDVELRCDPISGHTALYWYRQSLGQGLEFLIYFQGNSAPDKSGLPSDRFSAERTGGSVSTLTIQRTQQEDSAVYLCASSLGPKAYTFGSGTRLTVV.